This T cell receptor (beta chain) was sequenced during a study of blood T cells in healthy people across ages. For the study at large: When template switching was applied, about one barcoded beta molecule was captured per two T cells.

Isolation recovered at least 6 million PBMCs from every sample. Trimming stripped 2 bases from V and 6 bases from J, with 8 bases between. The length of the CDR3 is 13 residues. Germline CDR1 SGHTA, CDR2 FQGNSA. A sample-barcoded 5' primer and a J-beta primer mix were used in a second PCR of about 7 to 12 cycles. Each CDR3 protein is one row after TCRdb ran MiXCR on the 5' RACE reads. The repertoire holds around 1,800,000 distinct CDR3 sequences, with roughly two fifths as singletons. The source material was blood. This rearrangement joins TRBV7-2 to TRBJ2-1; possibly TRBD2 for D (5 bases). The receptor's source is a human donor in good health. For the CDR3, the DNA is TGTGCCAGCAGCTTAATCGGGATCAATGAGCAGTTCTTC. Translation gives CASSLIGINEQFF.